This TCR beta chain was found in a study of cytomegalovirus exposure and HLA in healthy donors. Overall study results and limits: Follow-up analysis found HLA locus-dependent TCR association rates, highest for DRB1 and lowest for HLA-C. Several V segments, TRBV6-2 and TRBV6-3 among them, could not be told apart and were dropped. Reportedly, HLA-A and HLA-B alleles of most subjects were accurately predicted from TCR beta.

Regarding this clone: What it binds is unknown.

The CDR3 runs to 15 residues. The germline CDR1 and CDR2 sequences are MNHNS and SASEGT. The V gene end was trimmed by 7 bases and the J gene end by 7 bases; junction bases not matched to a gene: 11. PCR was performed using 60 Vbeta and 13 Jbeta primers. Repertoires were generated with immunoSEQ multiplex PCR, while TCRdb's copy carries only in-frame clones and drops some. The repertoire holds 150,000 to 200,000 clones, with roughly four fifths as singletons. Sequencing was performed on PBMCs. The chain joins TRBV6-1 to TRBJ1-4, with 8 positions matching TRBD1. The TCR comes from a young man in good health and CMV-seronegative. CDR3 in DNA: TGTGCCAGCACGATAGGGGACAGGCGTGCTGAAAAACTGTTTTTT. Protein product: CASTIGDRRAEKLFF.